This T cell receptor (beta chain) was identified in a study of T cells in Graves' hyperthyroidism and ophthalmopathy. In this sample, this clonotype turned up once. Germline V lookup: CDR1 MNHEY, CDR2 SVGEGT. This CDR3 contains 16 residues. Trimming took off 0 bases at V and 0 bases at J, with 8 bases between the two ends. TCR beta CDR3 regions were amplified from RNA. The TCR CDR3 first-round RT-PCR relied on the HTBI primer set. MiXCR was run by TCRdb on the multiplex PCR reads, yielding one entry per CDR3 protein. The sample lists hundreds of thousands of distinct CDR3 sequences; roughly a sixth were seen once.

This chain joins TRBV6-2 or TRBV6-3 and TRBJ1-4; D unclear. Source material: blood. The clonotype originates from a woman between 50 and 59 years old with Graves' hyperthyroidism that later progressed to Graves' ophthalmopathy. CDR3 sequence (DNA): TGTGCCAGCAGTTACTCAACCTGGGCAACTAATGAAAAACTGTTTTTT. This translates into CASSYSTWATNEKLFF.